This entry lists 4 T cell receptor beta chains sequenced from one sample in a study of CD8+ T cells in alopecia areata. Treatment in this sample: oral pan-JAK inhibitor, 5-10 mg twice daily. Extraction of RNA preceded its reverse transcription into cDNA, which served as the sequencing template. Only in-frame clones appear in the TCRdb table, and some are missing; sequencing was by immunoSEQ multiplex PCR. The data hold a few hundred thousand clones, with over 60% observed a single time. The starting material was CD4+ T cells sorted from blood, obtained at roughly week 45, from a patient treated with tofacitinib. These receptor sequences come from a human donor with alopecia areata.

This clone was seen more than once but under ten times. J is TRBJ1-2 and V is TRBV5-6, with D unresolved. V lost 4 bases to trimming and J lost 6 bases, with 10 bases between them. In germline, CDR1 is SGHDT, CDR2 YYEEEE. The CDR3 loop spans 12 amino acids. CDR3 in amino acids: CASSRPMNGYTF. CDR3 nucleotide sequence: TGTGCCAGCAGCCGCCCAATGAATGGCTACACCTTC.

The chain combines TRBV30 with TRBJ2-7, with D hard to call. The CDR3 runs 13 residues. Germline values: CDR1 GTSNPN, CDR2 SVGIG (reference sequence). The V gene lost 0 bases and the J gene lost 2 bases, with 8 bases spanning the gap. In nucleotides, the CDR3 is TGTGCCTGGAGTGTACTGCCTCCCTACGAGCAGTACTTC. It yields the protein CAWSVLPPYEQYF.

The rearrangement joins TRBV10-2 to TRBJ2-5; 7 bases line up with TRBD2. CDR1 is WSHSY, CDR2 SAAADI, per germline. V lost 4 bases to trimming and J lost 4 bases; unmatched junction nucleotides: 6. CDR3 length equals 14 residues. This CDR3 reads CASSVGASGETQYF. In nucleotides, the CDR3 is TGCGCCAGCAGTGTTGGGGCTAGCGGAGAGACCCAGTACTTC.

The chain employs TRBV27 and TRBJ1-4; D perhaps matches TRBD1 (5 bases). The CDR3 loop spans 15 amino acids. Germline lookup yields CDR1 MNHEY and CDR2 SMNVEV (reference sequence). The V end lost 10 bases, the J end lost 10 bases, and 25 bases lay between the germline ends. The CDR3 region has the DNA TGTGCCACTGGTACGGGGACCCGAGGAAGGGTAAAACTGTTTTTT. Translated: CATGTGTRGRVKLFF. The full variable domain, rest sourced from reference TRBV27 and TRBJ1-4, is EAQVTQNPRYLITVTGKKLTVTCSQNMNHEYMSWYRQDPGLGLRQIYYSMNVEVTDKGDVPEGYKVSRKEKRNFPLILESPSPNQTSLYFCATGTGTRGRVKLFFGSGTQLSVL.